The 15 T cell receptor beta chains reported below all come from one sample, sequenced in a study of T-cell reconstitution after alpha-beta-depleted transplantation in children (dated by TCRdb to about 2016). In the paper's terms, the treatment or condition label means: allogeneic hematopoietic cell transplantation with graft depleted of TCRalphabeta T cells and CD19 B cells. The method behind the library was PCR. This sample was sequenced with an Illumina HiSeq 2500. TCR libraries were prepared with molecular barcoding, using unique molecular identifiers to normalize TCRbeta repertoire quantification. Through fastp at Q25 and MiXCR, TCRdb rebuilt clones from the public reads, retaining in-frame beta chains. Each entry is one CDR3 protein sequence, shown with its most common DNA and genes. The table for this sample lists hundreds of thousands of distinct CDR3 sequences; 20% to 25% of them were counted only once. The leading ten clones occupy 13% to 15% of the sample.

Sample: PBMCs, mostly from graft donor cells, taken 360 days after TCRalphabeta/CD19-depleted stem cell transplant. Every receptor here comes from a boy in the first two years of life who had a stem cell transplant for acute myeloid leukemia, so the T cells may come from the graft donor.

This clonotype appeared a few times. The V and J genes are TRBV2 and TRBJ2-7, with 11 bases fitting TRBD2. V lost 8 bases, J lost 3 bases, and 9 bases stayed unmatched. This CDR3 region has 15 residues. Germline V gives CDR1 SNHLY, CDR2 FYNNEI. As DNA, the CDR3 is TGTGCCAGCGGCAGGGGGACTAGCGGTTTCTACGAGCAGTACTTC. Its protein product is CASGRGTSGFYEQYF.

V usage is TRBV6-5 and J usage is TRBJ2-3, with D uncertain. Trimming shortened V by 4 bases and J by 0 bases, and 8 bases separated the two germline ends. The CDR3 sequence is 14 residues long. Per germline, CDR1 MNHEY and CDR2 SVGAGI. The CDR3 protein is CASSSVRSTDTQYF. The CDR3 region has the DNA TGTGCCAGCAGTTCAGTCCGAAGCACAGATACGCAGTATTTT.

This clonotype has more than one count but fewer than ten. The chain employs TRBV12-3 or TRBV12-4 and TRBJ1-1; D gene ambiguous. This CDR3 has 12 amino acids. Trimming removed 3 bases at V and 5 bases at J, with 7 bases between. The DNA for the CDR3 is TGTGCCAGCAGTTTGATGGCTACTGAAGCTTTCTTT. It yields the protein CASSLMATEAFF.

In its sample, this clonotype was seen once. The chain joins TRBV20-1 to TRBJ2-3, with 14 bases that match TRBD2. The ends lost 6 bases at V and 5 bases at J; junction bases unmatched: 13. The CDR3 is made up of 17 amino acids. Germline V gene sequence: CDR1 DFQATT, CDR2 SNEGSKA (reference sequence). The CDR3 DNA reads as TGCAGTGCCCCCCCGACTAGCGGGGGGGCACTGGGAGATACGCAGTATTTT. This encodes CSAPPTSGGALGDTQYF.

J is TRBJ2-5 and V is TRBV18, with D perhaps TRBD2 (5 bases). Germline CDR1 KGHSH, CDR2 LQKENI. This CDR3 spans 14 amino acids. Between the trimmed V and J ends, which lost 2 bases and 1 base, there was a span of 8 bases. CDR3 amino acids: CASSPEDSQETQYF. DNA for the CDR3: TGTGCCAGCTCACCAGAGGACTCCCAAGAGACCCAGTACTTC.

The sample holds a few counts of this clonotype. V is TRBV18 and J is TRBJ2-1; TRBD1 is a possible D gene (5 bases). Germline assignment: CDR1 KGHSH and CDR2 LQKENI. V was pared by 2 bases and J by 3 bases, with 20 bases between. This CDR3 is built from 18 residues. The CDR3 DNA sequence: TGTGCCAGCTCACCATCGGTCCTGGGGCCCCAAAACTACAATGAGCAGTTCTTC. This encodes CASSPSVLGPQNYNEQFF.

This clonotype was seen at least ten times. This sequence joins TRBV29-1 and TRBJ2-7; tentative D call: TRBD1 (5 bases). The CDR3 loop spans 12 amino acids. V was cut by 0 bases and J by 3 bases, with 6 bases left in between. Germline V gives CDR1 SQVTM, CDR2 ANQGSEA. The CDR3 is CSVEDRVYEQYF. The CDR3 DNA sequence: TGCAGCGTTGAAGACAGGGTCTACGAGCAGTACTTC.

This clonotype was detected many times. The rearrangement joins TRBV12-3 or TRBV12-4 to TRBJ2-5, with D possibly TRBD2 on 5 matching bases. There are 14 residues in the CDR3. The V end lost 6 bases, the J end lost 2 bases, and 13 bases lay between the germline ends. CDR3 amino acids: CASSFLRGQETQYF. The CDR3 nucleotides read TGTGCCAGCAGCTTCCTCCGCGGGCAAGAGACCCAGTACTTC.

This chain joins TRBV20-1 and TRBJ2-5; 11 positions match TRBD2. Germline lookup yields CDR1 DFQATT and CDR2 SNEGSKA (reference sequence). The CDR3 is 13 amino acids. V gave up 3 bases and J gave up 6 bases; unmatched junction bases: 3. This CDR3 reads CSARLAGGQTQYF. The CDR3 nucleotides read TGCAGTGCTAGGCTAGCGGGGGGACAGACCCAGTACTTC.

This clonotype was detected a few times. This chain links TRBV29-1 with TRBJ2-1; a weak D match, TRBD1 (6 bases). Trimming took off 6 bases at V and 7 bases at J, with 10 bases between the two ends. Germline CDR1 reads SQVTM; CDR2 reads ANQGSEA. The CDR3 has 11 amino acids. CDR3 in amino acids: CSVGQGNEQFF. DNA for the CDR3: TGCAGCGTGGGCCAGGGGAATGAGCAGTTCTTC.

This clonotype was recorded at least ten times. The chain carries TRBV29-1 and TRBJ2-2; D remains unclear. The germline CDR1 and CDR2 sequences are SQVTM and ANQGSEA. The CDR3 spans 13 residues. V was clipped by 7 bases and J by 3 bases, with 12 bases between them. CDR3 DNA: TGCAGCGCCACCGGGTCTCACACCGGGGAGCTGTTTTTT. Translated, it gives CSATGSHTGELFF.

V and J are TRBV4-3 and TRBJ2-7; D is ambiguous. The germline V gene encodes CDR1 LGHNA and CDR2 YSLEER. The germline V and J ends were trimmed by 0 bases and 5 bases, with 8 bases remaining between them. The CDR3 runs 13 residues. The CDR3 loop reads CASSQDLGDEQYF. In DNA, the CDR3 is TGCGCCAGCAGCCAAGATCTTGGTGACGAGCAGTACTTC.

This clonotype showed up many times. The chain employs TRBV28 and TRBJ2-4, with D tentatively TRBD1 or TRBD2 (5 bases each). The CDR3 sequence is 17 residues long. The germline CDR1 and CDR2 sequences are MDHEN and SYDVKM. Trimming left V 3 bases short and J 1 base short, with 16 bases between. CDR3 DNA sequence: TGTGCCAGCAGTTTCGCCGGGGCCGGGACGGCCAAAAACATTCAGTACTTC. This translates into CASSFAGAGTAKNIQYF.

The rearrangement links TRBV18 to TRBJ2-5; D is perhaps TRBD1 (5 bases). The germline CDR1 and CDR2 sequences are KGHSH and LQKENI. V gave up 2 bases and J gave up 3 bases, with 7 bases separating them. This CDR3 spans 13 amino acids. The CDR3 loop reads CASSPIQEETQYF. CDR3 bases: TGTGCCAGCTCACCAATACAGGAAGAGACCCAGTACTTC.

This clonotype was seen repeatedly, ten times or more. The chain couples TRBV5-1 to TRBJ2-1; TRBD2 matches at 9 bases. Per the germline V gene, CDR1 is SGHRS and CDR2 is YFSETQ. This CDR3 region has 15 residues. V was pared by 5 bases and J by 6 bases, with 9 bases of the junction left unmatched. The CDR3 sequence: CASRVQTSGSNEQFF. CDR3 nucleotides: TGCGCCAGCAGAGTTCAGACTAGCGGATCCAATGAGCAGTTCTTC.